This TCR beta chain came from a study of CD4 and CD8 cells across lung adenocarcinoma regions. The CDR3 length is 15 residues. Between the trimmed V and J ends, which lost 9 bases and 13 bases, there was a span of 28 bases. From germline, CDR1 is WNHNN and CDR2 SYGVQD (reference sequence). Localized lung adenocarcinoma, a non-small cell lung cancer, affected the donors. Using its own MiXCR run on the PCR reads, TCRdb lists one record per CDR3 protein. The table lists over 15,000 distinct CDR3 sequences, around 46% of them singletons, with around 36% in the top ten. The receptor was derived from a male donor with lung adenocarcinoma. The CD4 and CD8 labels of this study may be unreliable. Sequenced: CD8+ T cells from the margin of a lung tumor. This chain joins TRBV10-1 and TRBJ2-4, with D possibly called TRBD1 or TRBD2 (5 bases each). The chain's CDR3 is CARRVGAVSQDTQYF. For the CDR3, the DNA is TGCGCCAGGCGTGTCGGGGCTGTGAGCCAAGACACGCAGTACTTC.